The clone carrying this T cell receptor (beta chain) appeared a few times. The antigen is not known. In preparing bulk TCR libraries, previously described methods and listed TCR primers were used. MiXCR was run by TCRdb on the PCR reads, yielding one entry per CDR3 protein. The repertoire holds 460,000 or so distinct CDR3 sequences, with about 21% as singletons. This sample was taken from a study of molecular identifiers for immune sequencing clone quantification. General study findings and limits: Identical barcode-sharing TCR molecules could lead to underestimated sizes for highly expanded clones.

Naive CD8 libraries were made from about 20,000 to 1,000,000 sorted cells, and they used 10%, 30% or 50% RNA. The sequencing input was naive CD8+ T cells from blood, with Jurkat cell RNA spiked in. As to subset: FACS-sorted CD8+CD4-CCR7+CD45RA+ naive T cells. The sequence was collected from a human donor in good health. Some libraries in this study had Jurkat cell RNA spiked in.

The CDR3 protein is CASSQDPYEQYF. The DNA of the CDR3 is TGTGCCAGCAGCCAAGATCCCTACGAGCAGTACTTC. The genes are TRBV4-2 and TRBJ2-7; D remains unclear. Germline CDR1 LGHNA, CDR2 YNFKEQ. The CDR3 has 12 amino acids. Deletions cut 0 bases from V and 2 bases from J, with 2 bases between.